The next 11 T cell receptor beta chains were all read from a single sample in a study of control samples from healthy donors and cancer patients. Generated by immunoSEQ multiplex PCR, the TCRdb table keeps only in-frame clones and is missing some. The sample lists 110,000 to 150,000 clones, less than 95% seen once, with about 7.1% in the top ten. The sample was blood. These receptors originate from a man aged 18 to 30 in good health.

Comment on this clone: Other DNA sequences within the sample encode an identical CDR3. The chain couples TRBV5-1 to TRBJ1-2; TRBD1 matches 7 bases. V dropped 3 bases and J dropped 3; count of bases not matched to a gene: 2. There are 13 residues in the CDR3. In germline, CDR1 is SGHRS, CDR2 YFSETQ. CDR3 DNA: TGCGCCAGCAGCTCCCAGGGGGACTATGGCTACACCTTC. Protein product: CASSSQGDYGYTF.

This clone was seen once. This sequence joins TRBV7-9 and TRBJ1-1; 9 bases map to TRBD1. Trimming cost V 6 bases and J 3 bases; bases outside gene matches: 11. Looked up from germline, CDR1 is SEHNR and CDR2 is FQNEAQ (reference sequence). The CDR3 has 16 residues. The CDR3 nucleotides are TGTGCCAGCAGGCGTGACAGGGGGTCTCTTCACACTGAAGCTTTCTTT. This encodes CASRRDRGSLHTEAFF.

CDR3 in amino acids: CASSVALTEKGGEQFF. CDR3 coding DNA: TGTGCCAGCAGCGTAGCTCTAACAGAGAAGGGAGGTGAGCAGTTCTTC. The V gene is TRBV9, the J gene TRBJ2-1, with a possible D match to TRBD2 (6 bases). Germline CDR1 reads SGDLS; CDR2 reads YYNGEE. CDR3 length: 16 residues. The ends were cut back, 0 bases at V and 9 bases at J, with 19 bases in the middle.

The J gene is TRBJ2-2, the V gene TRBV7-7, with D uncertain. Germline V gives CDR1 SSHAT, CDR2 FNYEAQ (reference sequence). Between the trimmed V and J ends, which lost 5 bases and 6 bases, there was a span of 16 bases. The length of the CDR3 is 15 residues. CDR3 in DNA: TGTGCCAGCAGCCCAGCCGGGCCCCCACCCGGGGAGCTGTTTTTT. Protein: CASSPAGPPPGELFF.

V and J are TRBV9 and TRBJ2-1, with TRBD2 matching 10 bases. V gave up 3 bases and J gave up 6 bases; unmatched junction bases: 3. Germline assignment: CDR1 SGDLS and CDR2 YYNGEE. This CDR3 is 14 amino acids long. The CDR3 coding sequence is TGTGCCAGCAGCGACGGACTAGCGGCCAATGAGCAGTTCTTC. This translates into CASSDGLAANEQFF.

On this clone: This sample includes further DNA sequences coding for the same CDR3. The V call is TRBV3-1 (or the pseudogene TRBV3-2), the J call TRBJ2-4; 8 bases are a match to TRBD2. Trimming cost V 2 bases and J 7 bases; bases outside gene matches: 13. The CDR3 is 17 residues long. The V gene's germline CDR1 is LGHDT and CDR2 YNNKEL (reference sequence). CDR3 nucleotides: TGTGCCAGCAGCCAATTCCCCCTCGGGGGGGCCCGGAACATTCAGTACTTC. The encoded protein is CASSQFPLGGARNIQYF.

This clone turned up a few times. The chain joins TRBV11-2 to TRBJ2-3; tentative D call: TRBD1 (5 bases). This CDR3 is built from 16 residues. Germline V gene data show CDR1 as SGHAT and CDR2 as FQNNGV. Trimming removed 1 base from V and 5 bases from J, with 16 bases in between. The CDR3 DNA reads TGTGCCAGCAGCTTAGTGGCAGGGTCCGTGGGAGATACGCAGTATTTT. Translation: CASSLVAGSVGDTQYF. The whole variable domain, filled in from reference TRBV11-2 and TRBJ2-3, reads EAGVAQSPRYKIIEKRQSVAFWCNPISGHATLYWYQQILGQGPKLLIQFQNNGVVDDSQLPKDRFSAERLKGVDSTLKIQPAKLEDSAVYLCASSLVAGSVGDTQYFGPGTRLTVL.

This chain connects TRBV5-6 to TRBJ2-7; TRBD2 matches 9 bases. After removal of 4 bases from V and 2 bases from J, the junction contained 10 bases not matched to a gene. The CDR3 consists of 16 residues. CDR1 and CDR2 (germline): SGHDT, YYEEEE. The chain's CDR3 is CASSPTRLAEPYEQYF. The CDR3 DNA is TGTGCCAGCAGCCCCACCCGACTAGCGGAGCCCTACGAGCAGTACTTC.

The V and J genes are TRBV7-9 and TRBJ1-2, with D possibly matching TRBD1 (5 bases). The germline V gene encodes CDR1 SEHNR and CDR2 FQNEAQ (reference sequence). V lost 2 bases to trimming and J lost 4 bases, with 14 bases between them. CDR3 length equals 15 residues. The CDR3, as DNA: TGTGCCAGCAGCTTAACGGGGCAGTGGATCTATGGCTACACCTTC. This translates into CASSLTGQWIYGYTF. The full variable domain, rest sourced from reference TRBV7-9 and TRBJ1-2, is DTGVSQNPRHKITKRGQNVTFRCDPISEHNRLYWYRQTLGQGPEFLTYFQNEAQLEKSRLLSDRFSAERPKGSFSTLEIQRTEQGDSAMYLCASSLTGQWIYGYTFGSGTRLTVV.

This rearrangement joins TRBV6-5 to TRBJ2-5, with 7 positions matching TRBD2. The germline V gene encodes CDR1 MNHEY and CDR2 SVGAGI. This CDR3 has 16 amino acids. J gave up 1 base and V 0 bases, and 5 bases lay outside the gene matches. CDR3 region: CASSYSSGVPQETQYF. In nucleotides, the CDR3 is TGTGCCAGCAGTTACTCCAGCGGGGTCCCCCAAGAGACCCAGTACTTC.

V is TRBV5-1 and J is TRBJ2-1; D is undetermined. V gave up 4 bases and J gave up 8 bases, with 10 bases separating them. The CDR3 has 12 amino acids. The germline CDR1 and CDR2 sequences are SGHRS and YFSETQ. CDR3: CASSLGGDEQFF. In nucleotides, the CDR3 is TGCGCCAGCAGCCTGGGTGGAGATGAGCAGTTCTTC.